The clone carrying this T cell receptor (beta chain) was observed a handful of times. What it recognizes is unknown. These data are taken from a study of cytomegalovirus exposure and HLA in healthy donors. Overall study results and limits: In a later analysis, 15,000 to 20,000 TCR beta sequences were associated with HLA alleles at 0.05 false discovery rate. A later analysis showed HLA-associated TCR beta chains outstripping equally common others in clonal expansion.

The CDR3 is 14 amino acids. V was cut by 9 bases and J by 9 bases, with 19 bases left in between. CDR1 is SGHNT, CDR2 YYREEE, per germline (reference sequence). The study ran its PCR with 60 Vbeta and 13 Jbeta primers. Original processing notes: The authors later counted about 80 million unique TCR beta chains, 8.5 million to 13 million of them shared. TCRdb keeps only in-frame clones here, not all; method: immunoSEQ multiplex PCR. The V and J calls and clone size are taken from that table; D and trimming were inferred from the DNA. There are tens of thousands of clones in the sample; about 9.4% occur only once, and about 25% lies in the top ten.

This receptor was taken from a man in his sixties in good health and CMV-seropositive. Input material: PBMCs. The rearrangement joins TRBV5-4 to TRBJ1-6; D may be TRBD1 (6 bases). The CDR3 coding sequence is TGTGCCACCTACCCCAGGTTAGGGGGTTCACCCCTCCACTTT. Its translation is CATYPRLGGSPLHF.